This passage covers 28 T cell receptor beta chains from one sample sequenced in a study of regulatory T cells in long-lasting Graves disease. Assembly of TCR beta libraries relied on iRepertoire HTBI primers together with Arm-PCR of CDR3 regions. Each CDR3 protein is one row after TCRdb ran MiXCR on the multiplex PCR reads. The repertoire holds roughly 500,000 distinct CDR3 sequences, 12% to 15% seen once, with about a sixth in the top ten. Sample time point: newly diagnosed GD, antithyroid drugs for less than 3 months. Making the TCR library involved RNA that had been extracted from PBMCs. This sample was shared with a second study, whose subject was T cells in Graves' hyperthyroidism and ophthalmopathy.

This specimen was peripheral blood mononuclear cells (PBMCs), taken at new diagnosis, from a patient treated with antithyroid drugs. Receptor source: a woman aged 45 to 65 with Graves disease.

In its sample, this clonotype was seen many times. This rearrangement joins TRBV7-9 to TRBJ1-1; D perhaps matches TRBD1 (6 bases). This CDR3 spans 18 amino acids. In germline, CDR1 is SEHNR, CDR2 FQNEAQ (reference sequence). The V and J ends lost 3 bases and 1 base respectively, with 21 bases between them. The CDR3 nucleotides read TGTGCCAGCAGCTTGGGGGCGACCCTCAACTCTGCGAACACTGAAGCTTTCTTT. Translated: CASSLGATLNSANTEAFF.

This chain uses TRBV6-1 with TRBJ2-1; D unclear. With 8 bases removed from V and 5 bases from J, the gap between germline ends came to 16 bases. CDR1 is MNHNS and CDR2 is SASEGT in the germline V gene. The CDR3 extends over 14 amino acids. The CDR3 is CASQLDRGHNEQFF. DNA of the CDR3: TGTGCCAGCCAACTCGACCGAGGACACAATGAGCAGTTCTTC.

V is TRBV3-1 and J is TRBJ2-2, with TRBD2 matching 10 bases. The CDR3 contains 20 residues. The V segment lost 0 bases and the J segment 6 bases; nucleotides outside the gene matches: 16. Per germline, CDR1 LGHDT and CDR2 YNNKEL (reference sequence). CDR3 amino acids: CASSQEPGLASLVDAGELFF. DNA of the CDR3: TGTGCCAGCAGCCAAGAACCGGGACTAGCGTCGCTTGTGGATGCCGGGGAGCTGTTTTTT.

This clonotype has a handful of counts. The genes are TRBV5-4 and TRBJ1-1; TRBD1 matches 10 bases. The J segment lost 0 bases and the V segment lost 4 bases, leaving 6 bases of the junction unmatched. Per the germline V gene, CDR1 is SGHNT and CDR2 is YYREEE (reference sequence). This CDR3 region has 16 residues. CDR3 protein: CASSPGDRGLNTEAFF. CDR3 sequence (DNA): TGTGCCAGCAGCCCGGGGGACAGGGGACTGAACACTGAAGCTTTCTTT.

This clonotype was counted between two and nine times. V gene TRBV15 combines with J gene TRBJ2-2; TRBD2 aligns across 9 bases. CDR3 length equals 19 residues. The J segment lost 0 bases and the V segment lost 1 base, leaving 9 bases of the junction unmatched. Germline V gives CDR1 LNHNV, CDR2 YYDKDF (reference sequence). DNA for the CDR3: TGTGCCACCAGCAGAGGGGCCGAGCGGGAGGCCGCGAACACCGGGGAGCTGTTTTTT. It is translated as CATSRGAEREAANTGELFF.

This clonotype was detected many times. The chain employs TRBV20-1 and TRBJ2-3; tentatively, D is TRBD1 (5 bases). The V end was cut by 0 bases, the J end by 1 base, with 11 bases between. The CDR3 is 15 amino acids. Germline CDR1 DFQATT, CDR2 SNEGSKA (reference sequence). Here the CDR3 reads CSARDPRVGTDTQYF. The CDR3 region has the DNA TGCAGTGCTAGAGATCCCAGGGTGGGCACAGATACGCAGTATTTT.

This sequence joins TRBV18 and TRBJ1-5; 7 nucleotides agree with TRBD1. The V gene's germline CDR1 is KGHSH and CDR2 LQKENI. The CDR3 length is 15 residues. With 6 bases clipped from V and 0 bases from J, the junction kept 5 bases outside the gene matches. The DNA for the CDR3 is TGTGCCAGCTCTTGGGACAGCGATAGCAATCAGCCCCAGCATTTT. It specifies CASSWDSDSNQPQHF.

In this sample, this clonotype turned up many times. The chain couples TRBV7-2 to TRBJ2-5; D remains ambiguous. Germline lookup yields CDR1 SGHTA and CDR2 FQGNSA. The CDR3 runs to 14 residues. Trimming left V 1 base short and J 0 bases short, with 6 bases between. CDR3 residues: CASSLVRDQETQYF. The DNA for the CDR3 is TGTGCCAGCAGCTTAGTCCGCGACCAAGAGACCCAGTACTTC.

The CDR3 sequence is CASSYTGGNQPQHF. The CDR3 DNA is TGTGCCAGCAGTTATACAGGGGGGAATCAGCCCCAGCATTTT. The chain joins TRBV27 to TRBJ1-5, with 8 bases fitting TRBD1. This CDR3 spans 14 amino acids. Germline CDR1 is MNHEY and CDR2 is SMNVEV (reference sequence). Trimming cost V 4 bases and J 4 bases; bases outside gene matches: 3.

This clonotype showed up just a few times. This may be a read error, as it is one base from a much larger clone. The rearrangement links TRBV2 to TRBJ2-2; maybe TRBD2 (6 bases). CDR3 length: 13 amino acids. V was cut by 4 bases and J by 9 bases, with 12 bases left in between. Per germline, CDR1 SNHLY and CDR2 FYNNEI. CDR3 nucleotide sequence: TGTGCCAGCAGTGGACTAGACGCCAGGGAGCTGTTTTTT. Translated, it gives CASSGLDARELFF.

The table lists this clonotype with many counts. The chain uses TRBV2 and TRBJ2-7; 7 nucleotides line up with TRBD2. Trimming at V came to 8 bases and at J to 0 bases, leaving 4 bases not matched to a gene. The germline CDR1 and CDR2 sequences are SNHLY and FYNNEI. The CDR3 loop spans 13 amino acids. The CDR3: CASRAGTSYEQYF. DNA of the CDR3: TGTGCCAGCCGAGCGGGAACCTCCTACGAGCAGTACTTC.

The chain has TRBV20-1 and TRBJ2-7, with 14 bases that match TRBD2. The CDR3 is made up of 18 amino acids. Germline CDR1 DFQATT, CDR2 SNEGSKA (reference sequence). The V segment lost 6 bases and the J segment 5 bases; nucleotides outside the gene matches: 18. CDR3 nucleotides: TGCAGTGCCCCCACGGGACTAGCGGGAGAACGGGTTAGGAACGAGCAGTACTTC. Amino acid sequence: CSAPTGLAGERVRNEQYF.

Remarks on this clonotype: A much larger clone is a single base away; this may be a read error. The V and J genes are TRBV4-3 and TRBJ2-7; TRBD2 aligns across 10 bases. The CDR3 is 15 amino acids. Trimming cost V 1 base and J 3 bases; bases outside gene matches: 3. Looked up from germline, CDR1 is LGHNA and CDR2 is YSLEER. The CDR3 spells CASSQVLAGDYEQYF. DNA of the CDR3: TGCGCCAGCAGCCAAGTTCTAGCGGGGGACTACGAGCAGTACTTC.

The rearrangement joins TRBV9 to TRBJ2-1, with D possibly being TRBD2 (5 bases). Germline assignment: CDR1 SGDLS and CDR2 YYNGEE. V lost 2 bases, J lost 10 bases, and 13 bases lay in between. This CDR3 contains 13 residues. The CDR3 reads CASSVGFPGEQFF. The CDR3 DNA reads TGTGCCAGCAGCGTTGGCTTCCCGGGGGAGCAGTTCTTC.

The CDR3 spells CASSRDGTDTQYF. Written as DNA, the CDR3 is TGTGCCAGCAGTCGAGATGGCACAGATACGCAGTATTTT. This chain joins TRBV6-1 and TRBJ2-3; D call uncertain. Germline V gene lookup returns CDR1 MNHNS and CDR2 SASEGT. Deletions cut 5 bases from V and 1 base from J, with 7 bases between. CDR3 size: 13 residues.

This clonotype showed up just a few times. The chain is built from TRBV27 and TRBJ2-7; D remains ambiguous. This CDR3 contains 15 residues. The germline V gene encodes CDR1 MNHEY and CDR2 SMNVEV (reference sequence). V lost 5 bases and J 0 bases, leaving 14 bases between the germline ends. This chain's CDR3 is CASSPPGSRSYEQYF. DNA for the CDR3: TGTGCCAGCAGTCCCCCCGGATCCCGCTCCTACGAGCAGTACTTC.

Concerning this clonotype itself: The junction shows a germline mismatch at one end, possibly a read error. The chain couples TRBV20-1 to TRBJ2-3, with 7 bases aligning to TRBD2. Germline V gene lookup returns CDR1 DFQATT and CDR2 SNEGSKA (reference sequence). The length of the CDR3 is 13 residues. This chain's CDR3 is CSAGDREADTQYF. The CDR3 DNA follows: TGCAGTGCTGGAGATCGGGAGGCAGATACGCAGTATTTT.

This clonotype was found many times. The gene calls are TRBV20-1 and TRBJ2-7, with a possible D match to TRBD2 (5 bases). Germline V CDR1 and CDR2: DFQATT, SNEGSKA (reference sequence). The CDR3 sequence is 13 residues long. V shed 2 bases and J shed 3 bases, with 11 bases lying between them. The CDR3 DNA is TGCAGTGCTAGAAATAGCGACCGCTACGAGCAGTACTTC. Translating it yields CSARNSDRYEQYF.

The table lists this clonotype with many counts. The chain joins TRBV28 to TRBJ1-2; D is undetermined. In germline, CDR1 is MDHEN, CDR2 SYDVKM. V dropped 1 base and J dropped 1 base, with 13 bases sitting between them. The CDR3 totals 16 residues. The CDR3 DNA is TGTGCCAGCAGTTTATTGGGCGAGGGAGATAACTATGGCTACACCTTC. It is translated as CASSLLGEGDNYGYTF.

This clonotype was seen a few times. The chain recombines TRBV12-3 or TRBV12-4 with TRBJ1-5, with a weak D call TRBD1 (6 bases). CDR3 size: 17 residues. Trimming removed 9 bases from V and 1 base from J, with 22 bases in between. As DNA, the CDR3 is TGTGCCAGACCCGTTGGCGGACAGACAGAAAGCAATCAGCCCCAGCATTTT. Protein sequence: CARPVGGQTESNQPQHF.

Only a few counts were recorded for this clonotype. The gene calls are TRBV19 and TRBJ2-1; D is uncertain. The CDR3 length is 15 residues. Trimming stripped 1 base from V and 6 bases from J, with 13 bases between. Germline V gene sequence: CDR1 LNHDA, CDR2 SQIVND (reference sequence). The CDR3 nucleotides read TGTGCCAGTAGTATAGGACTCGCTAATTCCAATGAGCAGTTCTTC. Amino acid sequence: CASSIGLANSNEQFF. Drawing the rest from reference TRBV19 and TRBJ2-1, the complete variable domain is DGGITQSPKYLFRKEGQNVTLSCEQNLNHDAMYWYRQDPGQGLRLIYYSQIVNDFQKGDIAEGYSVSREKKESFPLTVTSAQKNPTAFYLCASSIGLANSNEQFFGPGTRLTVL.

The rearrangement uses TRBV10-1 and TRBJ2-2, with TRBD1 identical over 9 bases. Germline lookup yields CDR1 WNHNN and CDR2 SYGVQD (reference sequence). The CDR3 totals 13 residues. V was clipped by 8 bases and J by 3 bases; unmatched bases: 1. For the CDR3, the DNA is TGCGCCAGCCGGACAGGGGACACCGGGGAGCTGTTTTTT. It specifies CASRTGDTGELFF.

The rearrangement joins TRBV13 to TRBJ1-1; tentatively, D is TRBD1 (5 bases). The CDR3 contains 18 residues. V was cut by 4 bases and J by 2 bases, with 23 bases left in between. Germline V gene data show CDR1 as PRHDT and CDR2 as FYEKMQ (reference sequence). The DNA for the CDR3 is TGTGCCAGCAGCTCCCAGGACGGGACTGAATGGGGAAACACTGAAGCTTTCTTT. Protein: CASSSQDGTEWGNTEAFF.

This clonotype was recorded at least ten times. J is TRBJ2-1 and V is TRBV18, with a possible D match to TRBD2 (5 bases). The V and J ends lost 1 base and 8 bases respectively, with 12 bases between them. The CDR3 is 14 amino acids. Germline CDR1 KGHSH, CDR2 LQKENI. CDR3 region: CASSPRVGEDEQFF. In nucleotides, the CDR3 is TGTGCCAGCTCACCACGTGTGGGAGAGGATGAGCAGTTCTTC. The full variable domain, in which reference TRBV18 and TRBJ2-1 provide the parts outside the CDR3, is NAGVMQNPRHLVRRRGQEARLRCSPMKGHSHVYWYRQLPEEGLKFMVYLQKENIIDESGMPKERFSAEFPKEGPSILRIQQVVRGDSAAYFCASSPRVGEDEQFFGPGTRLTVL.

This clonotype was detected a few times. The rearrangement uses TRBV20-1 and TRBJ2-5; tentatively, D is TRBD2 (6 bases). V was shortened by 1 base and J by 5 bases, with 17 bases between the two germline ends. Germline lookup yields CDR1 DFQATT and CDR2 SNEGSKA (reference sequence). The CDR3 runs 15 residues. The chain's CDR3 is CSARGWRVRWETQYF. The CDR3 DNA is TGCAGTGCTAGAGGATGGAGGGTTCGCTGGGAGACCCAGTACTTC.

The table lists this clonotype with many counts. In nucleotides, the CDR3 is TGTGCCAGCAGCCCGACTAGCTCTAGCACAGATACGCAGTATTTT. This encodes CASSPTSSSTDTQYF. The chain recombines TRBV12-3 or TRBV12-4 with TRBJ2-3; 7 bases fit TRBD2. The CDR3 contains 15 residues. J lost 0 bases, V lost 6 bases, and 6 bases had no gene match.

This clonotype was seen at least ten times. The chain uses TRBV28 and TRBJ1-3; D uncertain. The CDR3 runs 13 residues. Deletions cut 6 bases from V and 4 bases from J, with 10 bases between. Germline CDR1 and CDR2: MDHEN and SYDVKM. This CDR3 is CASRHSAGNTIYF. CDR3 DNA: TGTGCCAGCAGGCACTCCGCAGGAAACACCATATATTTT.

The rearrangement joins TRBV6-1 to TRBJ2-5; no reliable D call. Trimming stripped 7 bases from V and 2 bases from J, with 11 bases between. This CDR3 is 13 amino acids long. CDR1 and CDR2 from the germline V gene are MNHNS and SASEGT. The CDR3 protein is CASMNLNQETQYF. For the CDR3, the DNA is TGTGCCAGCATGAACTTAAATCAAGAGACCCAGTACTTC.